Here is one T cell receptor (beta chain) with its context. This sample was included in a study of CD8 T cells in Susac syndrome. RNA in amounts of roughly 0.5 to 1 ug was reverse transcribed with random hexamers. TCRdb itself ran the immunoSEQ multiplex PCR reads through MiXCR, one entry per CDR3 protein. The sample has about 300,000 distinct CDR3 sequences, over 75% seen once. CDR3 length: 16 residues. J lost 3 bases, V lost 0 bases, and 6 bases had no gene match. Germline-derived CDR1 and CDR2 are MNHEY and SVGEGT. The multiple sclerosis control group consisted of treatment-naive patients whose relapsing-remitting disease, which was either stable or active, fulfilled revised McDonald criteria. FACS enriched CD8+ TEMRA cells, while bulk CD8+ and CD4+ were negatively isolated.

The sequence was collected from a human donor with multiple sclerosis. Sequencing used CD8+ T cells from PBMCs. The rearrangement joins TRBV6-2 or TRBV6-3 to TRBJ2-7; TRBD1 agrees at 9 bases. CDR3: CASSYSWTGVNYEQYF. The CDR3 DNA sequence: TGTGCCAGCAGTTACTCGTGGACAGGGGTTAACTACGAGCAGTACTTC.